Each of the 6 T cell receptor beta chains below was sequenced from the same sample in a study of blood T cell repertoires in COVID-19 (dated by TCRdb to about 2020). The receptor library was made with the immunoSEQ multiplex PCR assay. TCRdb mirrors the immuneACCESS table, restricted to in-frame sequences. Some clones are absent from its copies; in checked studies, under half trace to an unresolved V gene, and the reason for the others is unknown. Counted in this sample were 150,000 to 200,000 clones; 80% to 90% of them appeared once. The ten largest clones capture about an eighth of the sample. The sequenced material came from peripheral blood. All receptors derive from a man aged 25 to 45 with active or convalescent COVID-19.

The gene calls are TRBV19 and TRBJ2-7; D possibly corresponds to TRBD1 (5 bases). The CDR3 is 14 amino acids. The V gene's germline CDR1 is LNHDA and CDR2 SQIVND (reference sequence). Trimming took off 5 bases at V and 1 base at J, with 12 bases between the two ends. The CDR3 DNA is TGTGCCAGTAGTGACAGTACACCGTCCTACGAGCAGTACTTC. Amino acid sequence: CASSDSTPSYEQYF.

The chain employs TRBV30 and TRBJ1-1; TRBD1 matches 8 bases. This CDR3 is 13 amino acids long. The V gene end was trimmed by 3 bases and the J gene end by 5 bases; junction bases not matched to a gene: 5. Germline CDR1 GTSNPN, CDR2 SVGIG (reference sequence). The CDR3 loop reads CAWSGQGWTEAFF. The CDR3 DNA is TGTGCCTGGAGCGGACAGGGCTGGACTGAAGCTTTCTTT.

J is TRBJ1-6 and V is TRBV7-2; the D is unclear. The CDR3 sequence is 16 residues long. Trimming shortened V by 6 bases and J by 8 bases, and 20 bases separated the two germline ends. Germline V gene lookup returns CDR1 SGHTA and CDR2 FQGNSA. The CDR3: CASRLPILGVYSPLHF. DNA for the CDR3: TGTGCCAGCAGGCTACCGATTCTCGGGGTATATTCACCCCTCCACTTT.

The CDR3 DNA follows: TGTGCCAGCAGTTTACAGAACACCGGGGAGCTGTTTTTT. It encodes CASSLQNTGELFF. The chain recombines TRBV6-6 with TRBJ2-2; D not resolved. Trimming pared 4 bases from V and 1 base from J, leaving 4 bases between. The CDR3 has 13 amino acids. Per the germline V gene, CDR1 is MNHNY and CDR2 is SVGAGI (reference sequence).

This chain links TRBV18 with TRBJ1-4; D unclear. Trimming removed 3 bases at V and 6 bases at J, with 11 bases between. CDR3 size: 14 residues. Germline V CDR1 and CDR2: KGHSH, LQKENI. The CDR3, as DNA: TGTGCCAGCTCACCGACTTACTTGGATGAAAAACTGTTTTTT. It codes for CASSPTYLDEKLFF. Filled out from reference TRBV18 and TRBJ1-4, the complete variable domain reads NAGVMQNPRHLVRRRGQEARLRCSPMKGHSHVYWYRQLPEEGLKFMVYLQKENIIDESGMPKERFSAEFPKEGPSILRIQQVVRGDSAAYFCASSPTYLDEKLFFGSGTQLSVL.

This chain links TRBV28 with TRBJ2-7; D uncertain. CDR3 length: 17 residues. V was pared by 8 bases and J by 0 bases, with 23 bases between. Germline CDR1 reads MDHEN; CDR2 reads SYDVKM. The CDR3 DNA follows: TGTGCCAGCCCCCCTCCGACGAACCAACAGAGCTCCTACGAGCAGTACTTC. Its protein product is CASPPPTNQQSSYEQYF.